This paragraph covers one T cell receptor (beta chain) sequence. Its cognate antigen is unknown. All patients were mismatch repair deficient, assessed by either PCR or immunohistochemistry. The CDR3 runs to 15 residues. Germline CDR1 reads SGHRS; CDR2 reads YFSETQ. J gave up 5 bases and V 2 bases, and 5 bases lay outside the gene matches. The record originates from a study of PD-1 blockade in mismatch repair-deficient tumors. Study-wide points: Tumor-resident clones, often absent from pretreatment blood, expanded after pembrolizumab and then contracted.

This table comes from immunoSEQ multiplex PCR, and its TCRdb copy is limited to in-frame clones, with some not included. The sample lists roughly 50,000 clones; roughly three quarters were seen once. The clonotype comes from an adult with mismatch repair-deficient cancer. The chain carries TRBV5-1 and TRBJ2-5, with TRBD2 identical over 11 bases. The material was peripheral blood, obtained 4 weeks after starting pembrolizumab. CDR3 loop: CASSLLAGDRETQYF. CDR3 DNA sequence: TGCGCCAGCAGCTTACTAGCGGGAGACCGGGAGACCCAGTACTTC.